What follows describes a single T cell receptor (beta chain). Its antigen is unidentified. This entry belongs to a study of T cell responses to AZD1222 COVID-19 vaccine. Points from the study as a whole: Sampling that yielded the repertoires occurred only after the peak T cell response.

This CDR3 contains 15 residues. The germline V gene encodes CDR1 SGHVS and CDR2 FQNEAQ. V gave up 2 bases and J gave up 0 bases, with 10 bases separating them. TCRdb keeps only in-frame clones here, not all; method: immunoSEQ multiplex PCR. Of about 180,000 clones listed, around 88% are singletons. The chain has TRBV7-8 and TRBJ1-1; D not certain. Here the sequenced sample was peripheral blood, taken on day 0 of AZD1222 vaccination. This clonotype was obtained from an adult in good health. This chain's CDR3 is CASSLRLSLNTEAFF. CDR3 sequence (DNA): TGTGCCAGCAGCTTACGTCTGAGTTTGAACACTGAAGCTTTCTTT.